These 24 T cell receptor beta chains originate from one sample sequenced in a study of T cell responses to AZD1222 COVID-19 vaccine. Libraries were prepared by immunoSEQ multiplex PCR; TCRdb keeps only in-frame clonotypes and omits some of them. The repertoire consists of some 150,000 clones, with 80% to 90% occurring once and the leading ten covering 2.5% to 3%. Sample: peripheral blood, taken on day 0 of AZD1222 vaccination. Every receptor here comes from an adult in good health.

V usage is TRBV6-5 and J usage is TRBJ1-3; TRBD1 aligns across 8 bases. Germline loops: CDR1 MNHEY, CDR2 SVGAGI. V lost 0 bases, J lost 4 bases, and 2 bases stayed unmatched. This CDR3 region has 15 residues. CDR3 sequence: CASSYSRQGGNTIYF. The DNA of the CDR3 is TGTGCCAGCAGTTACTCGAGACAGGGGGGAAACACCATATATTTT.

This clone showed up just once. The gene calls are TRBV6-1 and TRBJ1-1; TRBD1 matches 9 bases. This CDR3 is 14 amino acids long. The ends lost 3 bases at V and 1 base at J; junction bases unmatched: 0. CDR1 is MNHNS, CDR2 SASEGT, per germline. This CDR3 reads CASSETGGNTEAFF. CDR3 DNA: TGTGCCAGCAGTGAGACAGGGGGGAACACTGAAGCTTTCTTT.

This chain links TRBV5-4 with TRBJ1-2; no clear D. This CDR3 contains 14 residues. Germline CDR1 SGHNT, CDR2 YYREEE (reference sequence). Trimming shortened V by 0 bases and J by 8 bases, and 14 bases separated the two germline ends. The CDR3 nucleotides read TGTGCCAGCAGCTTGGTACTTCCCGGAGGAGGCTACACCTTC. Amino acids: CASSLVLPGGGYTF.

V gene TRBV4-2 combines with J gene TRBJ1-5; D gene unclear. The ends were cut back, 1 base at V and 0 bases at J, with 10 bases in the middle. This CDR3 region has 16 residues. Germline CDR1 LGHNA, CDR2 YNFKEQ. The CDR3 reads CASSQVGSNSNQPQHF. The CDR3 bases are TGTGCCAGCAGCCAAGTCGGGAGTAATAGCAATCAGCCCCAGCATTTT.

The chain combines TRBV28 with TRBJ2-1; D call uncertain. Germline V gene data show CDR1 as MDHEN and CDR2 as SYDVKM. The CDR3 loop spans 13 amino acids. V lost 1 base and J 10 bases, leaving 11 bases between the germline ends. CDR3 protein: CASSLFLPMEQFF. The CDR3 coding sequence is TGTGCCAGCAGTTTATTCCTACCTATGGAGCAGTTCTTC.

The table lists this clone with a count of one. This sequence joins TRBV5-4 and TRBJ1-2; no reliable D call. The CDR3 length is 11 residues. Germline V lookup: CDR1 SGHNT, CDR2 YYREEE (reference sequence). V shed 1 base and J shed 6 bases, with 4 bases lying between them. CDR3 nucleotide sequence: TGTGCCAGCAGCTTGCATGATGGCTACACCTTC. Translated, it gives CASSLHDGYTF.

The chain uses TRBV7-9 and TRBJ2-7, with TRBD1 matching over 7 bases. Germline CDR1 is SEHNR and CDR2 is FQNEAQ (reference sequence). Losses at the gene ends were 3 bases for V and 6 bases for J; bases not matched to a gene: 5. This CDR3 region has 13 residues. This CDR3 reads CASSFDRESEQYF. CDR3 coding DNA: TGTGCCAGCAGCTTCGACAGGGAAAGCGAGCAGTACTTC.

This rearrangement joins TRBV19 to TRBJ2-1; TRBD1 matches 7 bases. The germline V gene has CDR1 LNHDA and CDR2 SQIVND (reference sequence). J was trimmed by 7 bases and V by 5 bases; bases with no gene match: 11. The CDR3 runs 15 residues. The CDR3: CASSSDRLGLNEQFF. The CDR3 DNA reads TGTGCCAGTAGTTCGGACAGGTTGGGATTGAATGAGCAGTTCTTC.

The V and J genes are TRBV7-6 and TRBJ2-2, with D possibly being TRBD2 (5 bases). The germline CDR1 and CDR2 sequences are SGHVS and FNYEAQ. CDR3 size: 15 residues. Trimming shortened V by 5 bases and J by 6 bases, and 16 bases separated the two germline ends. The CDR3 nucleotides are TGTGCCAGCAGCCCCGGGGTCGTTCGGGCCGGGGAGCTGTTTTTT. It is translated as CASSPGVVRAGELFF. Combining the CDR3 with reference TRBV7-6 and TRBJ2-2 gives the whole variable domain GAGVSQSPRYKVTKRGQDVALRCDPISGHVSLYWYRQALGQGPEFLTYFNYEAQQDKSGLPNDRFSAERPEGSISTLTIQRTEQRDSAMYRCASSPGVVRAGELFFGEGSRLTVL.

The J gene is TRBJ1-4, the V gene TRBV4-2, with 12 bases identical to TRBD1. After removal of 0 bases from V and 7 bases from J, the junction contained 3 bases not matched to a gene. Per the germline V gene, CDR1 is LGHNA and CDR2 is YNFKEQ. The CDR3 spans 16 residues. The CDR3 sequence is CASSQDGTGGVEKLFF. CDR3 sequence (DNA): TGTGCCAGCAGCCAAGACGGGACAGGGGGCGTTGAAAAACTGTTTTTT.

V usage is TRBV5-1 and J usage is TRBJ2-7; TRBD1 or TRBD2 may be the D gene (5 bases each). V lost 0 bases to trimming and J lost 6 bases, with 7 bases between them. The CDR3 sequence is 12 residues long. Germline CDR1 SGHRS, CDR2 YFSETQ. This chain's CDR3 is CASSLGGAEQYF. DNA for the CDR3: TGCGCCAGCAGCTTGGGAGGGGCCGAGCAGTACTTC. The entire variable domain, with the rest obtained from reference TRBV5-1 and TRBJ2-7, is as follows: KAGVTQTPRYLIKTRGQQVTLSCSPISGHRSVSWYQQTPGQGLQFLFEYFSETQRNKGNFPGRFSGRQFSNSRSEMNVSTLELGDSALYLCASSLGGAEQYFGPGTRLTVT.

The chain is built from TRBV6-5 and TRBJ1-2; 10 positions match TRBD1. This CDR3 spans 12 amino acids. J was trimmed by 7 bases and V by 8 bases; bases with no gene match: 4. Germline CDR1 is MNHEY and CDR2 is SVGAGI. The CDR3 DNA follows: TGTGCCAGCGGGACAGGGGTTACTGGCTACACCTTC. This codes for CASGTGVTGYTF.

The V call is TRBV6-6, the J call TRBJ1-1; D may be TRBD1 (5 bases). Germline lookup yields CDR1 MNHNY and CDR2 SVGAGI (reference sequence). The CDR3 totals 16 residues. V dropped 5 bases and J dropped 1 base, with 17 bases sitting between them. The CDR3 nucleotides are TGTGCCAGCAGTAATAAACAGGTTAGGAGGAACACTGAAGCTTTCTTT. Protein sequence: CASSNKQVRRNTEAFF.

V usage is TRBV7-9 and J usage is TRBJ1-3; TRBD1 aligns across 10 bases. CDR1 is SEHNR, CDR2 FQNEAQ, per germline (reference sequence). This CDR3 contains 17 residues. With V trimmed by 4 bases and J by 3 bases, 9 bases remained unmatched. CDR3 protein: CASSWPGQGYNGNTIYF. In nucleotides, the CDR3 is TGTGCCAGCAGCTGGCCGGGACAGGGGTATAATGGAAACACCATATATTTT.

The rearrangement uses TRBV18 and TRBJ1-1, with 8 bases that match TRBD1. The CDR3 length is 17 residues. The germline CDR1 and CDR2 sequences are KGHSH and LQKENI. Losses at the gene ends were 2 bases for V and 7 bases for J; bases not matched to a gene: 15. CDR3 nucleotides: TGTGCCAGCTCACCAAGCCCCTTAGGACAGGGACGGAATGAAGCTTTCTTT. Residues: CASSPSPLGQGRNEAFF.

The chain joins TRBV7-2 to TRBJ1-2, with TRBD1 identical over 8 bases. V lost 4 bases and J lost 4; bases outside the gene matches: 5. The CDR3 totals 14 residues. Germline values: CDR1 SGHTA, CDR2 FQGNSA. CDR3 in DNA: TGTGCCAGCAGCTCCACCGGGACAGGCTATGGCTACACCTTC. The encoded protein is CASSSTGTGYGYTF.

The J gene is TRBJ2-1, the V gene TRBV5-1, with TRBD2 matching over 12 bases. From germline, CDR1 is SGHRS and CDR2 YFSETQ. V gave up 0 bases and J gave up 7 bases; unmatched junction bases: 11. This CDR3 is 18 amino acids long. This CDR3 is CASSLGLAGGPNGNEQFF. The CDR3 DNA sequence: TGCGCCAGCAGCTTGGGGCTAGCGGGGGGGCCGAATGGGAATGAGCAGTTCTTC.

This sequence joins TRBV29-1 and TRBJ1-2, with TRBD1 matching 9 bases. From germline, CDR1 is SQVTM and CDR2 ANQGSEA. The CDR3 has 13 residues. Trimming took 6 bases from V and 4 from J; bases not matched to a gene: 6. The CDR3: CSVDDRGGYGYTF. The CDR3, as DNA: TGCAGCGTCGACGACAGGGGGGGCTATGGCTACACCTTC.

This chain connects TRBV6-5 to TRBJ1-5, with 10 bases aligning to TRBD1. Per the germline V gene, CDR1 is MNHEY and CDR2 is SVGAGI. The CDR3 length is 14 residues. J was trimmed by 3 bases and V by 8 bases; bases with no gene match: 4. CDR3 residues: CASGDRGNNQPQHF. The CDR3 DNA follows: TGTGCCAGCGGGGACAGGGGTAACAATCAGCCCCAGCATTTT.

This chain links TRBV3-1 (or the pseudogene TRBV3-2) with TRBJ2-3, with no clear D. CDR1 and CDR2 (germline): LGHDT, YNNKEL (reference sequence). CDR3 length equals 15 residues. Between the trimmed V and J ends, which lost 3 bases and 4 bases, there was a span of 14 bases. In nucleotides, the CDR3 is TGTGCCAGCAGCCAGGCCTTAGGGTTTTCAGATACGCAGTATTTT. The encoded protein is CASSQALGFSDTQYF.

This chain links TRBV5-6 with TRBJ2-1; D is unclear. Germline-derived CDR1 and CDR2 are SGHDT and YYEEEE. The CDR3 length is 14 residues. Trimming removed 0 bases from V and 6 bases from J, with 10 bases in between. The CDR3 DNA reads as TGTGCCAGCAGCTTGGATGTGCGGCCCAATGAGCAGTTCTTC. Translating gives CASSLDVRPNEQFF.

CDR3 nucleotide sequence: TGTGCCATCAGTTCCGGTTGGGCGGTCCCGGGCTCCTACGAGCAGTACTTC. Its translation is CAISSGWAVPGSYEQYF. The chain couples TRBV10-3 to TRBJ2-7; D is unclear. V lost 5 bases, J lost 0 bases, and 20 bases lay in between. Germline V lookup: CDR1 ENHRY, CDR2 SYGVKD. The CDR3 extends over 17 amino acids.

The V and J genes are TRBV6-1 and TRBJ1-2, with 12 bases matching TRBD1. The V gene end was trimmed by 2 bases and the J gene end by 8 bases; junction bases not matched to a gene: 12. Germline loops: CDR1 MNHNS, CDR2 SASEGT. The CDR3 contains 17 residues. CDR3 in amino acids: CASSERGTGGRVGGYTF. CDR3 in DNA: TGTGCCAGCAGTGAACGAGGGACAGGGGGCAGAGTGGGAGGCTACACCTTC.

The chain is built from TRBV6-6 and TRBJ2-3; the D is unclear. The CDR3 contains 13 residues. The V end lost 0 bases, the J end lost 4 bases, and 5 bases lay between the germline ends. Germline V gene lookup returns CDR1 MNHNY and CDR2 SVGAGI (reference sequence). The CDR3 loop reads CASSYSEADTQYF. The CDR3 nucleotides are TGTGCCAGCAGTTACTCGGAAGCAGATACGCAGTATTTT.